The sequence of this T cell receptor beta chain was determined in a study of CD8+CD57+ T cells in acquired aplastic anemia (dated by TCRdb to 2017 to 2018). For context, the study as a whole: A mean of approximately 3 ug of DNA, ranging from roughly 0.18 to 30 ug, was extracted from sorted CD4+ and CD8+ cells. CD8+CD57+ expansion was defined as a frequency above the mean frequency observed in healthy subjects.

Beyond this particular receptor, the publication reports: CD8+ Simpson's diversity did not differ significantly between patients and healthy controls (P=0.060). Although 25 to 30 CD8+ CDR3 sequences were shared by patients and controls, these sequences appeared highly expressed in patients and within the immunodominant clones of patients.

In the case of this clonotype: Its antigen has not been determined. Base qualities are not at hand, and no much larger clone is one base apart.

Flow cytometry had shown CD8+CD57+ cell expansion in the patients selected for sequencing. Severe acquired aplastic anemia was diagnosed in all patients according to International Study of Aplastic Anemia and Agranulocytosis and Camitta criteria. No patient had received any therapy when blood was sampled. TCR repertoires of sorted CD4+ and CD8+ blood T cells from severe aplastic anemia patients and healthy subjects were deep-sequenced in the study. Patients were enrolled under clinicaltrials.gov protocols 00001620, 01623167, 00001397, 00071045, 00081523 and 00961064 in the USA. Ficoll-Paque density gradient centrifugation was used to isolate peripheral blood mononuclear cells. Before DNA was extracted, CD4+ and CD8+ T cells were sorted using either FACS or magnetic beads. The CDR3 sequence holds 16 residues, the cysteine and phenylalanine included. The CDR3 DNA has 48 bases and is translated from base 1. Taken from the germline V gene (reference sequence), the CDR1 and CDR2 loops are LNHDA and SQIVND. V gives up 1 base and J gives up 6 bases, and the segment between their germline ends measures 18 bases.

Genomic DNA was used as template for profiling of TCR beta VDJ combinations and CDR3 sequences. An Illumina HiSeq 2000 was the platform used for TCR repertoire sequencing. For the original study's pipeline: Repertoires were assessed using TRBV/TRBJ rearrangement plots, CDR3 size and DJ length profiles, and Simpson's diversity index. The most abundant DNA sequence in the deep sequencing data was defined as the immunodominant clone. CDR3 amino acid sequences were checked for sharing across subjects and were also compared against the VDJdb database and published repertoires. TCRdb trimmed the raw reads at Q25, called clones with MiXCR and kept productive beta chains. Rows are unified per CDR3 protein, each entry keeping the most common DNA and genes. Clone size and V and J calls follow TCRdb, not the original study. The sample includes about 160,000 distinct CDR3 sequences, with about two thirds observed a single time. The top ten clonotypes cover 45% to 60% of the sample.

Recombination linked TRBV19 to TRBJ1-2; confidence is insufficient to name the D gene. The clonotype originates from a human donor with aplastic anemia. The source material was sorted CD4+, CD8+, or CD8+CD57+ T cells (not recorded which) from PBMCs. The sequence in DNA is TGTGCCAGTAGTATAGGAACCGGGGAGGAGAGGCATGGCTACACCTTC. Translation gives CASSIGTGEERHGYTF.